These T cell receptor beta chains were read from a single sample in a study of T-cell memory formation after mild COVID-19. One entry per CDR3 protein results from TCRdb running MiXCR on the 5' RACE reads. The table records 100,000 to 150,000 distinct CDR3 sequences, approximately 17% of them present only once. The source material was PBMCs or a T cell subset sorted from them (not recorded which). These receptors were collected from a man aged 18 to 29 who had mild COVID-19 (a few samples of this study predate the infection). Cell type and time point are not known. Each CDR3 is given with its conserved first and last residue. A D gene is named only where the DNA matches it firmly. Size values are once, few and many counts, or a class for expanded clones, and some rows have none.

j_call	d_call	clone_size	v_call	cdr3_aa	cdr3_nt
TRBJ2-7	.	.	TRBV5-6	CASRSQGALSYEQYF	TGTGCCAGCAGATCGCAGGGTGCACTCTCCTACGAGCAGTACTTC
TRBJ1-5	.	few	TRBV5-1	CASRVGDKESSEPQHF	TGCGCCAGCAGAGTCGGGGATAAGGAATCGTCGGAGCCCCAGCATTTT
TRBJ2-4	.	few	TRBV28	CASTLTGAARRYF	TGTGCCAGCACTCTAACAGGAGCGGCCCGTCGGTACTTC
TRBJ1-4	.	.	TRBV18	CASSSREGTNEKLFF	TGTGCCAGCTCATCCAGGGAAGGAACTAATGAAAAACTGTTTTTT
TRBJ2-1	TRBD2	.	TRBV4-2	CASSQAEAGGGNEQFF	TGTGCCAGCAGCCAAGCGGAAGCGGGGGGGGGCAATGAGCAGTTCTTC
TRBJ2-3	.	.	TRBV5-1	CASSRIGRGFTDTQYF	TGCGCCAGCAGCCGCATCGGGCGGGGATTCACAGATACGCAGTATTTT
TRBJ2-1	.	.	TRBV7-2	CASSKDYYNEQFF	TGTGCCAGCAGCAAGGACTATTACAATGAGCAGTTCTTC
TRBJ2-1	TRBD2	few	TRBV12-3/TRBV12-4	CASSIGLAGNNEQFF	TGTGCCAGCAGTATCGGACTAGCGGGGAACAATGAGCAGTTCTTC
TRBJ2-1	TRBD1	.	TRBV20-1	CSAAKPGTGFHEQFF	TGCAGTGCTGCAAAACCCGGGACAGGGTTTCATGAGCAGTTCTTC
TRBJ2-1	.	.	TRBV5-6	CASTRRGWQFF	TGTGCCAGCACCCGCCGGGGATGGCAGTTCTTC
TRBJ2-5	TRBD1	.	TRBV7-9	CASSLGDRGNQETQYF	TGTGCCAGCAGCTTAGGGGACAGGGGTAATCAAGAGACCCAGTACTTC
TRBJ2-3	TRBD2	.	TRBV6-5	CASSGTSGANLISTDTQYF	TGTGCCAGCAGTGGGACTAGCGGGGCCAATCTAATTAGCACAGATACGCAGTATTTT
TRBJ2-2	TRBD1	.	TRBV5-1	CASSFGPQGLGGELFF	TGCGCCAGCAGCTTTGGCCCACAGGGGCTTGGCGGGGAGCTGTTTTTT
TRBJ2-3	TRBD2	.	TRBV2	CASSKLAGGDTQYF	TGTGCCAGCAGTAAACTAGCGGGGGGCGATACGCAGTATTTT
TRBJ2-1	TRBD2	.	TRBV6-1	CASNSGLAGGNEQFF	TGTGCCAGCAATTCCGGACTAGCGGGGGGTAATGAGCAGTTCTTC
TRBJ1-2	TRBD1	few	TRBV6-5	CASSSTSGTGQGYTF	TGTGCCAGCAGTTCAACGTCGGGGACAGGGCAAGGCTACACCTTC
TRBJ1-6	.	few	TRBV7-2	CASSLPLLTLHF	TGTGCCAGCAGCTTACCCCTCCTCACCCTCCACTTT
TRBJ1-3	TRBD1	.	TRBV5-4	CASSLAGGQTRHTIYF	TGTGCCAGCAGCTTGGCCGGGGGACAGACGCGGCACACCATATATTTT
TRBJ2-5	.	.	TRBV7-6	CASSLHGEETQYF	TGTGCCAGCAGCTTACACGGTGAAGAGACCCAGTACTTC
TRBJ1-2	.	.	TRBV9	CASSVDYQGGGYTF	TGTGCCAGCAGCGTAGACTATCAGGGAGGAGGCTACACCTTC
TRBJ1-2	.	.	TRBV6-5	CASSPSSSTGYGYTF	TGTGCCAGCAGCCCCAGCTCATCAACAGGGTATGGCTACACCTTC
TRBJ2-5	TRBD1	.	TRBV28	CASSFPVTGSGQETQYF	TGTGCCAGCAGTTTCCCCGTGACAGGGTCAGGGCAAGAGACCCAGTACTTC
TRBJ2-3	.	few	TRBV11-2	CASSNWGENTQYF	TGTGCCAGCAGCAACTGGGGTGAGAATACGCAGTATTTT
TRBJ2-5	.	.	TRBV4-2	CASSQDRGGLKETQYF	TGTGCCAGCAGCCAAGATCGTGGCGGGCTCAAAGAGACCCAGTACTTC
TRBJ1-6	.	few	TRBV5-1	CASSLGVDGVASPLHF	TGCGCCAGCAGCTTGGGGGTGGATGGGGTGGCTTCACCCCTCCACTTT
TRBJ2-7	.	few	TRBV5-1	CASSLGWSEYTYEQYF	TGCGCCAGCAGCTTGGGTTGGTCGGAGTATACCTACGAGCAGTACTTC
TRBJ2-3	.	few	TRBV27	CASSYGDTGDTQYF	TGTGCCAGCAGTTATGGGGACACGGGGGATACGCAGTATTTT
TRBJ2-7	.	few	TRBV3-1	CASSQDSGRQQYF	TGTGCCAGCAGCCAAGATTCGGGCCGCCAGCAGTACTTC
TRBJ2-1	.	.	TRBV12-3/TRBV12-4	CASRNTEGFHEQFF	TGTGCCAGCAGGAACACGGAGGGGTTCCATGAGCAGTTCTTC
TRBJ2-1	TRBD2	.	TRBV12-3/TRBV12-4	CASSLAAGGPKQFF	TGTGCCAGCAGTTTAGCCGCGGGGGGGCCCAAGCAGTTCTTC
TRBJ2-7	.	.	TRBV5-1	CASSFQTVGEQYF	TGCGCCAGCAGCTTCCAGACAGTTGGCGAGCAGTACTTC
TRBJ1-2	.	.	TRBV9	CASSVAAGGYGYTF	TGTGCCAGCAGCGTAGCTGCGGGGGGCTATGGCTACACCTTC
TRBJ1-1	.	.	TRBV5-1	CASSLAAGMGTEAFF	TGCGCCAGCAGCTTGGCCGCGGGAATGGGCACTGAAGCTTTCTTT
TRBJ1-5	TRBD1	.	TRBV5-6	CASSLGTGKEQPQHF	TGTGCCAGCAGCTTGGGGACAGGGAAGGAACAGCCCCAGCATTTT
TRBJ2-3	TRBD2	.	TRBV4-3	CASSQWILAGVSSTDTQYF	TGCGCCAGCAGCCAATGGATTCTAGCGGGGGTTTCTAGCACAGATACGCAGTATTTT
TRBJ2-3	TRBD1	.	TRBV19	CASKDRGTDTQYF	TGTGCCAGTAAAGACAGGGGCACAGATACGCAGTATTTT
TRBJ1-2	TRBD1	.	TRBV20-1	CSAHRGTNYGYTF	TGCAGTGCCCACAGGGGAACTAACTATGGCTACACCTTC
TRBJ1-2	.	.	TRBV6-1	CASSEYSGQGPSGYTF	TGTGCCAGCAGTGAATACAGTGGGCAGGGGCCGAGTGGCTACACCTTC
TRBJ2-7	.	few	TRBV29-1	CSVGGAGSYEQYF	TGCAGCGTGGGTGGGGCCGGATCCTACGAGCAGTACTTC
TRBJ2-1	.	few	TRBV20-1	CSARDRRFHNEQFF	TGCAGTGCTAGAGATCGAAGATTCCACAATGAGCAGTTCTTC
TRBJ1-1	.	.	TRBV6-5	CASSYSEGGGGTEAFF	TGTGCCAGCAGTTACTCTGAAGGTGGGGGGGGCACTGAAGCTTTCTTT
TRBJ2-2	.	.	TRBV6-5	CASRGGLSHWTGELFF	TGTGCCAGCAGGGGGGGACTTTCTCACTGGACCGGGGAGCTGTTTTTT
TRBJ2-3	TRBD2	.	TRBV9	CASSGRGDLNADTQYF	TGTGCCAGCAGCGGACGGGGGGACCTGAACGCGGATACGCAGTATTTT
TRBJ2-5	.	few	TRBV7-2	CASSGTPQETQYF	TGTGCCAGCAGCGGGACCCCTCAAGAGACCCAGTACTTC
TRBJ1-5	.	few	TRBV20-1	CSASHTGASNQPQHF	TGCAGTGCTAGCCATACCGGGGCTAGCAATCAGCCCCAGCATTTT
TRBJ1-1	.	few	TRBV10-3	CAASGGMNTEAFF	TGTGCCGCCTCTGGGGGGATGAACACTGAAGCTTTCTTT
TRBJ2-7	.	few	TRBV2	CASGRQGLNEQYF	TGTGCCAGCGGGAGACAGGGACTGAACGAGCAGTACTTC
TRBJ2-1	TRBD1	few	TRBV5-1	CASSLDTGEFF	TGCGCCAGCAGCTTGGATACAGGGGAGTTCTTC
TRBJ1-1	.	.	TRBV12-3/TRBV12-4	CASSPTYTEAFF	TGTGCCAGCAGTCCGACCTACACTGAAGCTTTCTTT
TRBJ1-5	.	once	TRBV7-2	CASGDSNQPQHF	TGTGCCAGCGGGGATAGCAATCAGCCCCAGCATTTT
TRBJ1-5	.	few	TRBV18	CASSQGPNQPQHF	TGTGCCAGCTCACAGGGCCCCAATCAGCCCCAGCATTTT
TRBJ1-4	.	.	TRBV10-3	CATSRDILQKLFF	TGTGCCACCAGCCGGGATATCCTTCAAAAACTGTTTTTT
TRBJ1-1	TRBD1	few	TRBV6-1	CASETGTGNTEAFF	TGTGCCAGCGAAACCGGGACAGGAAACACTGAAGCTTTCTTT